A selection of T cell receptor beta chains follows, all from one sample in a study of cytomegalovirus exposure and HLA in healthy donors. The repertoire was sequenced with immunoSEQ multiplex PCR; TCRdb's copy has only in-frame clones and lacks some. The repertoire holds roughly 160,000 clones, with roughly 76% as singletons. Sequencing was carried out using PBMCs. The source is a woman between 50 and 59 years old in good health and CMV-seronegative. The CDR3 runs from the conserved cysteine through the conserved F or W. The D gene is left open where the match is weak. Not every row has a clone size; where given, it reads once, few, many or a size class.

TRBJ2-1,19,TRBD2,TRBV15,NA,CATSSRGLAGGSSYNEQFF,TGTGCCACCAGCAGTCGGGGACTAGCGGGAGGGAGCTCCTACAATGAGCAGTTCTTC
TRBJ2-1,15,TRBD2,TRBV5-4,NA,CASSLDRGGFNEQFF,TGTGCCAGCAGCTTGGACCGGGGGGGTTTCAATGAGCAGTTCTTC
TRBJ1-2,15,NA,TRBV7-6,NA,CASSLAEGSPYGYTF,TGTGCCAGCAGCTTAGCTGAGGGTAGTCCCTATGGCTACACCTTC
TRBJ2-7,13,TRBD1,TRBV5-6,NA,CATNLKDRAGQYF,TGTGCCACCAATCTTAAAGACAGGGCAGGGCAGTACTTC
TRBJ1-4,16,NA,TRBV9,NA,CASSADSGGANEKLFF,TGTGCCAGCAGCGCCGACTCGGGCGGGGCTAATGAAAAACTGTTTTTT
TRBJ2-7,15,TRBD2,TRBV4-3,NA,CASSQGDGGTYEQYF,TGCGCCAGCAGCCAGGGGGACGGGGGGACCTACGAGCAGTACTTC
TRBJ1-5,16,TRBD1,TRBV28,NA,CASSLGRGPGNQPQHF,TGTGCCAGCAGTTTGGGCAGGGGGCCTGGGAATCAGCCCCAGCATTTT
TRBJ1-6,12,NA,TRBV6-6,NA,CASTKPPAPLHF,TGTGCCAGCACCAAACCCCCGGCACCCCTCCACTTT
TRBJ2-4,13,NA,TRBV7-2,NA,CASSLGLPDIQYF,TGTGCCAGCAGCTTAGGACTACCCGACATTCAGTACTTC
TRBJ2-7,14,NA,TRBV28,NA,CASSSMPGTYEQYF,TGTGCCAGCAGTTCGATGCCAGGGACCTACGAGCAGTACTTC
TRBJ2-1,17,TRBD2,TRBV13,NA,CASSLGGWGGEGNEQFF,TGTGCCAGCAGCTTAGGGGGCTGGGGCGGGGAGGGTAATGAGCAGTTCTTC
TRBJ1-2,18,NA,TRBV7-2,few,CASSAEQGAVAANYGYTF,TGTGCCAGCAGCGCTGAACAGGGAGCGGTTGCGGCTAACTATGGCTACACCTTC
TRBJ2-2,16,NA,TRBV15,NA,CATSREQEYYTGELFF,TGTGCCACCAGCAGAGAACAGGAGTATTACACCGGGGAGCTGTTTTTT
TRBJ2-3,15,NA,TRBV9,NA,CASSVGAIDTDTQYF,TGTGCCAGCAGCGTAGGGGCCATCGACACAGATACGCAGTATTTT
TRBJ1-1,15,TRBD1,TRBV7-9,NA,CASSLGRQGNTEAFF,TGTGCCAGCAGCTTAGGTCGACAGGGGAACACTGAAGCTTTCTTT
TRBJ1-5,14,NA,TRBV2,few,CASSKDSINQPQHF,TGTGCCAGCAGCAAGGACAGCATCAATCAGCCCCAGCATTTT
TRBJ2-1,13,NA,TRBV4-2,NA,CASSQRGNNEQFF,TGTGCCAGCAGCCAAAGGGGCAACAATGAGCAGTTCTTC
TRBJ1-1,13,NA,TRBV5-1,NA,CASSLGRDTEAFF,TGCGCCAGCAGCTTAGGCAGGGACACTGAAGCTTTCTTT
TRBJ1-3,16,NA,TRBV28,NA,CASSSPQSLSGNTIYF,TGTGCCAGCAGTTCCCCCCAGTCCTTATCTGGAAACACCATATATTTT
TRBJ1-1,17,NA,TRBV5-3,NA,CARGWGERLNMNTEAFF,TGTGCCAGAGGGTGGGGGGAGAGGCTAAACATGAACACTGAAGCTTTCTTT
TRBJ1-2,14,TRBD1,TRBV19,NA,CASSGTGGNYGYTF,TGTGCCAGTAGTGGGACAGGGGGTAACTATGGCTACACCTTC
TRBJ1-6,13,NA,TRBV30,NA,CAWSRGLDSPLHF,TGTGCCTGGAGTAGAGGATTGGATTCACCCCTCCACTTT
TRBJ2-7,16,TRBD2,TRBV4-1,NA,CASSPIPTSGPYEQYF,TGCGCCAGCAGCCCGATCCCGACTAGCGGACCCTACGAGCAGTACTTC
TRBJ2-5,15,NA,TRBV27,NA,CASSLSETGLVDQYF,TGTGCCAGCAGTTTATCAGAGACAGGCCTGGTCGACCAGTACTTC
TRBJ2-1,15,TRBD1,TRBV15,NA,CATSRAAGGKNEQFF,TGTGCCACCAGCAGAGCGGCAGGGGGCAAAAATGAGCAGTTCTTC
TRBJ2-2,12,NA,TRBV29-1,NA,CSVEFSAGELFF,TGCAGCGTTGAATTTAGTGCCGGGGAGCTGTTTTTT
TRBJ1-2,16,NA,TRBV21-1,once,CASLKWGQGCSYGYTF,TGTGCCAGCTTAAAATGGGGACAGGGATGTAGCTATGGCTACACCTTC
TRBJ2-7,15,NA,TRBV12-2,NA,CASRKGQDFSYEQYF,TGTGCAAGTCGAAAGGGACAGGACTTCTCCTACGAGCAGTACTTC
TRBJ2-1,15,NA,TRBV28,NA,CASSLGGDRYNEQFF,TGTGCCAGCAGTTTAGGCGGGGACCGTTACAATGAGCAGTTCTTC
TRBJ1-4,15,NA,TRBV11-2,NA,CASRLRASGDEKLFF,TGTGCCAGCAGGCTCCGGGCTTCGGGGGATGAAAAACTGTTTTTT
TRBJ2-1,15,NA,TRBV28,NA,CASSFGQGSYNEQFF,TGTGCCAGCAGTTTCGGTCAGGGGTCCTACAATGAGCAGTTCTTC
TRBJ1-2,13,NA,TRBV29-1,NA,CSVGRGMGYGYTF,TGCAGCGTTGGTAGGGGGATGGGGTATGGCTACACCTTC
TRBJ2-7,12,NA,TRBV2,once,CASSSKAYEQYF,TGTGCCAGCAGCAGTAAAGCCTACGAGCAGTACTTC
TRBJ1-2,13,NA,TRBV19,NA,CASSLNRDYGYTF,TGTGCCAGTAGTCTAAACAGGGACTATGGCTACACCTTC
TRBJ2-1,15,TRBD1,TRBV7-9,few,CASSPRAGGVGEQFF,TGTGCCAGCAGCCCCCGAGCAGGGGGAGTTGGGGAGCAGTTCTTC
TRBJ1-4,14,TRBD1,TRBV19,NA,CASTDRGLNEKLFF,TGTGCCAGCACCGACAGGGGCCTAAATGAAAAACTGTTTTTT
TRBJ1-2,15,NA,TRBV28,NA,CASRPTGIVNYGYTF,TGTGCCAGCAGACCCACCGGGATAGTCAACTATGGCTACACCTTC
TRBJ2-2,17,TRBD2,TRBV4-2,NA,CASSQARTSGNTGELFF,TGTGCCAGCAGCCAAGCCCGCACTAGCGGGAACACCGGGGAGCTGTTTTTT
TRBJ2-7,13,NA,TRBV29-1,NA,CSVEVGTPLEQYF,TGCAGCGTTGAAGTAGGGACTCCCTTAGAGCAGTACTTC
TRBJ2-5,16,TRBD2,TRBV7-8,NA,CASSWRTSGGQETQYF,TGTGCCAGCAGCTGGAGGACTAGCGGGGGGCAAGAGACCCAGTACTTC
TRBJ1-1,14,NA,TRBV5-1,few,CASSLAPVETEAFF,TGCGCCAGCAGCTTGGCACCGGTAGAGACTGAAGCTTTCTTT
TRBJ2-7,13,TRBD2,TRBV6-5,few,CASGRGGGDEQYF,TGTGCCAGCGGGCGGGGGGGCGGCGACGAGCAGTACTTC
TRBJ2-5,15,TRBD1,TRBV4-3,NA,CASSARQGRRETQYF,TGCGCCAGCAGCGCCCGACAGGGGCGTAGAGAGACCCAGTACTTC